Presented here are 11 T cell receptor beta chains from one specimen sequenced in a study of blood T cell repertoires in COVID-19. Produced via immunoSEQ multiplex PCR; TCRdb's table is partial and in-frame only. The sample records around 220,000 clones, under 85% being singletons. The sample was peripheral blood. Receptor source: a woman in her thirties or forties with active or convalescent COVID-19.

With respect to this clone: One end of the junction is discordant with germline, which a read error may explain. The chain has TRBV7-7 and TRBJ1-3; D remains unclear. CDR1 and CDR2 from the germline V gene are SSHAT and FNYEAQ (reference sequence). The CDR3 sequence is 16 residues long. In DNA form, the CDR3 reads TGTGCTAGCAGCCCCGGAGCGGCGTACTCTGGAAACACCATATATTTT. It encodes CASSPGAAYSGNTIYF.

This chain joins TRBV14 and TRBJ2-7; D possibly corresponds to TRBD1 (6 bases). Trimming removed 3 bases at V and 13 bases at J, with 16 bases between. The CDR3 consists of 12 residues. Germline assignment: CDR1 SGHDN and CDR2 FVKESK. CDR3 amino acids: CASSHGRTALYV. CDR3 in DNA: TGTGCCAGCAGCCATGGTCGGACAGCCTTATACGTC.

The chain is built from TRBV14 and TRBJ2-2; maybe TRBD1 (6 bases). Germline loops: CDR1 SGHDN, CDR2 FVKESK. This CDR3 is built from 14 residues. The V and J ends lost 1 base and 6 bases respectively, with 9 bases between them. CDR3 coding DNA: TGTGCCAGCAGCCAAGTTACAGGGTCCGGGGAGCTGTTTTTT. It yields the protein CASSQVTGSGELFF.

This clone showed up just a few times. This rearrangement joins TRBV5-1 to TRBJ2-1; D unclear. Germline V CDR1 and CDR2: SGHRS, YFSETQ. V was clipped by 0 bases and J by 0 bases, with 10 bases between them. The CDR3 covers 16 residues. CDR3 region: CASSLGARNSYNEQFF. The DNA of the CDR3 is TGCGCCAGCAGCTTGGGGGCCCGGAACTCCTACAATGAGCAGTTCTTC. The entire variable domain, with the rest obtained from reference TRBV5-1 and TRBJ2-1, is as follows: KAGVTQTPRYLIKTRGQQVTLSCSPISGHRSVSWYQQTPGQGLQFLFEYFSETQRNKGNFPGRFSGRQFSNSRSEMNVSTLELGDSALYLCASSLGARNSYNEQFFGPGTRLTVL.

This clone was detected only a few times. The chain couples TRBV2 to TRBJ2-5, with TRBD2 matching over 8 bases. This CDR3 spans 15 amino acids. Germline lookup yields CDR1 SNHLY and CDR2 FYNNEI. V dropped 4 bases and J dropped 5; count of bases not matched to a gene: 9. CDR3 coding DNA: TGTGCCAGCAGTGTTAAGCGGGGGACTTGGGAGACCCAGTACTTC. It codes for CASSVKRGTWETQYF.

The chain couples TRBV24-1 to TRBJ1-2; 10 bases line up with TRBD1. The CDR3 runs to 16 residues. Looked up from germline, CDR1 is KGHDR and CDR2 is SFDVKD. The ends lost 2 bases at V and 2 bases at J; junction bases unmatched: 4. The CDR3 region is CATSDSMGQGNYGYTF. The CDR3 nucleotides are TGTGCCACCAGTGATTCGATGGGACAGGGGAACTATGGCTACACCTTC.

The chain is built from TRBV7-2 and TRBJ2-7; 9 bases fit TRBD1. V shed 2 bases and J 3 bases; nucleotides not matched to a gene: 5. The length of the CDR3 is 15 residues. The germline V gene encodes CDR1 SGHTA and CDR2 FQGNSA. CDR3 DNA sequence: TGTGCCAGCAGCTTAAGACAGGGGGGAAACTACGAGCAGTACTTC. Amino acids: CASSLRQGGNYEQYF.

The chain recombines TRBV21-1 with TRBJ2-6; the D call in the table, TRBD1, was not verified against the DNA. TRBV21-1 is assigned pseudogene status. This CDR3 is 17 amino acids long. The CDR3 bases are TGTGCCAGCAGCGTAAGGGGGGACAGCTCTGGGGCCAACGTCCTGACTTTC. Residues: CASSVRGDSSGANVLTF.

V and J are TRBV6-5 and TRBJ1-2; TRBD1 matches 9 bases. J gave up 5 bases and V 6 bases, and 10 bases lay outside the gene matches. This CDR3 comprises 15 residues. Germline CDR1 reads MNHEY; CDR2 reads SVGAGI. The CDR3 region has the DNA TGTGCCAGCAGAAGCACAGGGGGCGCGGGGTATGGCTACACCTTC. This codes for CASRSTGGAGYGYTF.

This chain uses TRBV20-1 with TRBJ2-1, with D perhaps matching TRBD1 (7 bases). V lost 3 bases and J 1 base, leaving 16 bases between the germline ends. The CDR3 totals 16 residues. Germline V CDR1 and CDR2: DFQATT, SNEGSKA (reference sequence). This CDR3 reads CSASGRGTVSYNEQFF. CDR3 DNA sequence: TGCAGTGCTAGTGGTCGCGGGACAGTTTCCTACAATGAGCAGTTCTTC.

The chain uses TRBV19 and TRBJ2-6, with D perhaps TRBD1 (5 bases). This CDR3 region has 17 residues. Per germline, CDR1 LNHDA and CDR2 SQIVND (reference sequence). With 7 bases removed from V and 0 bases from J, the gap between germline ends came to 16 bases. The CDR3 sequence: CASTKTVTLSGANVLTF. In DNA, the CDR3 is TGTGCCAGTACCAAGACAGTAACTCTCTCTGGGGCCAACGTCCTGACTTTC.